This T cell receptor beta chain derives from a study of beta chain features in type 1 diabetes. Expressed TCRB transcripts were sequenced, since all the RNA that had been isolated was reverse transcribed. Measured with immunoSEQ multiplex PCR; TCRdb has only the in-frame clones, and not every one. The profile shows about half a million clones, around 30% of them singletons. Germline V CDR1 and CDR2: SNHLY, FYNNEI. Deletions cut 10 bases from V and 5 bases from J, with 16 bases between. The CDR3 spans 13 residues. This receptor was taken from a man between 18 and 35 years old in good health. Sequenced: naive CD4+ T cells from blood. This chain joins TRBV2 and TRBJ2-3; D is undetermined. The CDR3 DNA reads TGTGCCACCATGTCGGGTTCGGGAGATACGCAGTATTTT. It translates to CATMSGSGDTQYF. Together with reference TRBV2 and TRBJ2-3, the CDR3 gives the full variable domain: EPEVTQTPSHQVTQMGQEVILRCVPISNHLYFYWYRQILGQKVEFLVSFYNNEISEKSEIFDDQFSVERPDGSNFTLKIRSTKLEDSAMYFCATMSGSGDTQYFGPGTRLTVL.